These 20 T cell receptor beta chains were all obtained from the same sample, sequenced in a study of blood T cells in healthy people across ages. PCR was performed a second time for about 7 to 11 cycles using a sample-barcoded 5' primer and a J-beta primer mix. TCRdb ran MiXCR on the 5' RACE reads and lists one entry per CDR3 protein. The sample has some 550,000 distinct CDR3 sequences, less than 60% seen once. The sequenced sample consisted of blood. These receptors were taken from an older man in good health.

The chain employs TRBV5-1 and TRBJ2-5; a weak D match, TRBD1 (5 bases). The germline V gene encodes CDR1 SGHRS and CDR2 YFSETQ. The CDR3 extends over 12 amino acids. Trimming took 4 bases from V and 12 from J, leaving 16 bases between them. The CDR3 sequence is CASSPDMGTKYF. The CDR3 DNA sequence: TGCGCCAGCAGCCCGGACATGGGAACGAAGTACTTC.

Worth noting for this clonotype: At one end, the junction sequence differs from germline, possibly due to a read error. CDR3 DNA sequence: TGTGCCAGCAGCCTTGATACCGCGAACACCGAGGAGCTGTTTTTT. Translating it yields CASSLDTANTEELFF. The chain couples TRBV7-9 to TRBJ2-2, with D uncertain. There are 15 residues in the CDR3. The germline CDR1 and CDR2 sequences are SEHNR and FQNEAQ (reference sequence).

The V and J genes are TRBV20-1 and TRBJ2-3; 8 bases line up with TRBD1. Trimming took 0 bases from V and 4 from J; bases not matched to a gene: 0. This CDR3 contains 13 residues. CDR1 is DFQATT and CDR2 is SNEGSKA in the germline V gene (reference sequence). Here the CDR3 DNA reads TGCAGTGCTAGAGACAGGGGGCCAGATACGCAGTATTTT. It specifies CSARDRGPDTQYF.

The chain recombines TRBV11-2 with TRBJ2-3; 12 bases are shared with TRBD2. The V gene end was trimmed by 4 bases and the J gene end by 4 bases; junction bases not matched to a gene: 15. CDR1 SGHAT and CDR2 FQNNGV come from the germline V gene. This CDR3 has 19 residues. CDR3 protein: CASSSQDSTSGSWSDTQYF. The CDR3 DNA follows: TGTGCCAGCAGCTCCCAAGATTCGACTAGCGGGAGCTGGTCAGATACGCAGTATTTT.

The gene calls are TRBV5-1 and TRBJ2-1, with TRBD1 identical over 9 bases. The V segment lost 4 bases and the J segment 3 bases; nucleotides outside the gene matches: 8. The germline V gene encodes CDR1 SGHRS and CDR2 YFSETQ. The CDR3 totals 16 residues. The CDR3 coding sequence is TGCGCCAGCAGCGTCGTACAGGGGGCACACTACAATGAGCAGTTCTTC. Translating gives CASSVVQGAHYNEQFF.

The CDR3 loop reads CASSFSGSWNEQFF. The CDR3 nucleotides are TGTGCCAGCAGCTTTTCCGGGAGTTGGAATGAGCAGTTCTTC. The chain is built from TRBV5-6 and TRBJ2-1; perhaps TRBD2 as D (6 bases). The germline CDR1 and CDR2 sequences are SGHDT and YYEEEE. V shed 2 bases and J shed 7 bases, with 13 bases lying between them. The CDR3 runs to 14 residues.

The chain uses TRBV7-3 and TRBJ2-1; the D gene is possibly TRBD2 (5 bases). In germline, CDR1 is SGHTA, CDR2 FQGTGA. CDR3 size: 15 residues. Deletions cut 1 base from V and 3 bases from J, with 10 bases between. CDR3 in amino acids: CASSLMSAGYNEQFF. CDR3 sequence (DNA): TGTGCCAGCAGCTTAATGTCGGCGGGCTACAATGAGCAGTTCTTC. Full variable domain (outside the CDR3, taken from reference TRBV7-3 and TRBJ2-1): GAGVSQTPSNKVTEKGKYVELRCDPISGHTALYWYRQSLGQGPEFLIYFQGTGAADDSGLPNDRFFAVRPEGSVSTLKIQRTERGDSAVYLCASSLMSAGYNEQFFGPGTRLTVL.

Concerning this clonotype: A much larger clone is a single base away; this may be a read error. The chain couples TRBV20-1 to TRBJ2-5; D may be TRBD2 (5 bases). Germline loops: CDR1 DFQATT, CDR2 SNEGSKA (reference sequence). V was clipped by 5 bases and J by 11 bases, with 21 bases between them. CDR3 length: 13 residues. The CDR3 loop reads CSAASRSTGEQYF. The CDR3 region has the DNA TGCAGTGCTGCTAGCAGGAGTACTGGGGAGCAGTACTTC.

The V and J genes are TRBV7-6 and TRBJ2-7; 9 bases agree with TRBD1. V was pared by 5 bases and J by 0 bases, with 5 bases of the junction left unmatched. Germline V gives CDR1 SGHVS, CDR2 FNYEAQ. The CDR3 consists of 15 residues. CDR3 nucleotide sequence: TGTGCCAGCAGCCCGGGACAGGGTTACTCCTACGAGCAGTACTTC. Encoded protein: CASSPGQGYSYEQYF.

This sequence joins TRBV7-9 and TRBJ1-6, with D possibly matching TRBD1 (5 bases). CDR3 length equals 15 residues. V lost 1 base to trimming and J lost 5 bases, with 9 bases between them. The germline V gene has CDR1 SEHNR and CDR2 FQNEAQ (reference sequence). The CDR3 DNA reads TGTGCCAGCAGCTTAGGAGGGGCGGATAATTCACCCCTCCACTTT. Protein: CASSLGGADNSPLHF.

This clonotype appeared a few times. The V and J genes are TRBV20-1 and TRBJ2-1, with 9 nucleotides matching TRBD2. With 0 bases clipped from V and 1 base from J, the junction kept 7 bases outside the gene matches. This CDR3 contains 17 residues. Per germline, CDR1 DFQATT and CDR2 SNEGSKA (reference sequence). The CDR3 sequence is CSARDTAGGLSYNEQFF. The CDR3 DNA is TGCAGTGCTAGAGATACGGCGGGGGGGCTATCCTACAATGAGCAGTTCTTC.

As concerns this clonotype: The junction departs from germline at one end; a sequencing error may be responsible. This chain connects TRBV20-1 to TRBJ1-4, with D maybe TRBD1 (5 bases). The CDR3 is 15 amino acids. The V gene's germline CDR1 is DFQATT and CDR2 SNEGSKA (reference sequence). Here the CDR3 DNA reads TGCAGTGCTAGTAAAATGAGGGGAACTAATGCAAAACTGTTTTTT. This codes for CSASKMRGTNAKLFF.

The J gene is TRBJ1-2, the V gene TRBV24-1; 8 bases map to TRBD1. The CDR3 loop spans 15 amino acids. Germline assignment: CDR1 KGHDR and CDR2 SFDVKD. V was pared by 4 bases and J by 4 bases, with 7 bases of the junction left unmatched. The CDR3 DNA follows: TGTGCCACCAGTGAGCAGGGGGCGCGGGGCTATGGCTACACCTTC. Amino acids: CATSEQGARGYGYTF.

The sample holds a few counts of this clonotype. The chain couples TRBV29-1 to TRBJ2-4; D possibly matches TRBD1 or TRBD2 (5 bases each). This CDR3 contains 14 residues. Trimming took off 0 bases at V and 7 bases at J, with 13 bases between the two ends. Germline V lookup: CDR1 SQVTM, CDR2 ANQGSEA. The CDR3 coding sequence is TGCAGCGTTGAAGAGAGGGGTAGTAGGAACATTCAGTACTTC. The encoded protein is CSVEERGSRNIQYF.

The sample holds one count of this clonotype. The chain links TRBV28 to TRBJ1-2, with 10 bases that match TRBD1. This CDR3 has 15 amino acids. J lost 8 bases, V lost 6 bases, and 12 bases had no gene match. Germline V lookup: CDR1 MDHEN, CDR2 SYDVKM. This CDR3 is CASSPSTGGLQGYTF. The DNA of the CDR3 is TGTGCCAGCAGCCCCTCGACAGGGGGCTTGCAGGGCTACACCTTC.

This clonotype was recorded many times. This chain links TRBV6-6 with TRBJ1-6; possibly TRBD1 for D (5 bases). This CDR3 comprises 15 residues. Per the germline V gene, CDR1 is MNHNY and CDR2 is SVGAGI (reference sequence). V lost 2 bases, J lost 12 bases, and 17 bases lay in between. The CDR3 spells CASSYGAPWGRPLHF. As DNA, the CDR3 is TGTGCCAGCAGTTACGGGGCTCCTTGGGGTCGACCCCTCCACTTT.

The chain uses TRBV9 and TRBJ1-2; TRBD1 is a possible D gene (5 bases). Germline CDR1 and CDR2: SGDLS and YYNGEE. The V and J ends lost 0 bases and 7 bases respectively, with 22 bases between them. The CDR3 is 17 amino acids. The CDR3 region is CASSVEDSGEFPSGYTF. The CDR3 DNA follows: TGTGCCAGCAGCGTAGAGGATTCGGGGGAGTTCCCCTCTGGCTACACCTTC.

The gene calls are TRBV4-3 and TRBJ1-5, with D unclear. The CDR3 consists of 13 residues. The germline V gene has CDR1 LGHNA and CDR2 YSLEER. Trimming shortened V by 4 bases and J by 6 bases, and 10 bases separated the two germline ends. Here the CDR3 DNA reads TGCGCCAGCAGCCGGGTGGAGGGTCAGCCCCAGCATTTT. Translation: CASSRVEGQPQHF.

About this clonotype itself: Being one base from a much bigger clone, this may be a read error. This chain uses TRBV29-1 with TRBJ2-1, with D perhaps TRBD1 (5 bases). This CDR3 is 13 amino acids long. Per the germline V gene, CDR1 is SQVTM and CDR2 is ANQGSEA. The DNA for the CDR3 is TGCAACGTTGAATCCGAAGGGGTTAATGAGCAGTTCTTC. This gives the protein CNVESEGVNEQFF.

This chain links TRBV7-2 with TRBJ2-3, with 8 bases matching TRBD2. V was clipped by 0 bases and J by 0 bases; unmatched bases: 11. Germline lookup yields CDR1 SGHTA and CDR2 FQGNSA. This CDR3 has 19 amino acids. The CDR3 region is CASSLALGSSGTSTDTQYF. As DNA, the CDR3 is TGTGCCAGCAGCTTAGCGCTTGGCAGTAGCGGGACTAGCACAGATACGCAGTATTTT.